Included here is one TCR beta chain sequence, with context. This receptor's antigen is unknown. Base quality data are lacking; no much larger clone is found one base away. This specimen belongs to a study of T cell changes during pregnancy in multiple sclerosis (dated by TCRdb to between 2018 and 2021). General notes on the study: The study examined how the T cell repertoire changed over the course of pregnancy in women with multiple sclerosis.

The trim is 3 bases for V and 0 bases for J, with a gap of 2 bases between the germline ends. The CDR3, from cysteine to phenylalanine, totals 12 residues. Kept here is only the CDR3 DNA, which spans 36 bases and is read in frame from base 1. The germline V gene sets CDR1 to SGHRS and CDR2 to YFSETQ. The receptor library was made with the immunoSEQ multiplex PCR assay. The table was pulled from immuneACCESS by TCRdb, which kept in-frame rearrangements only. Such tables lose some clones; where checked, under half of the loss comes from unresolved V genes, and the rest has no known cause. Recorded for this sample are about 88,000 clones; around 90% of them occurred a single time. The ten largest clones add up to approximately 1.5% of the sample.

This clonotype was sampled from a female donor with multiple sclerosis, enrolled in a pregnancy study. The sequence is built from TRBV5-1 and TRBJ2-3; no confident D gene assignment can be made. The sequencing here drew on peripheral blood, taken in the first trimester of pregnancy. CDR3 loop: CASSSSTDTQYF. In nucleotides, the sequence is TGCGCCAGCAGCTCTAGCACAGATACGCAGTATTTT.